The 21 T cell receptor beta chains presented below share a single source sample, sequenced in a study of CD8+ T cells in alopecia areata. The treatment here: oral pan-JAK inhibitor, 5-10 mg twice daily. RNA was extracted and reverse transcribed into cDNA as the sequencing template. Assay: immunoSEQ multiplex PCR; the TCRdb copy retains only in-frame clones and omits some. Seen here are about 190,000 clones, about three fifths observed once, and the top ten hold approximately 1.3%. The sequencing used CD4+ T cells sorted from blood, collected between weeks 47 and 50, from a patient treated with tofacitinib. All receptors come from a human donor with alopecia areata.

The chain couples TRBV6-1 to TRBJ1-6; TRBD1 might be the D (5 bases). Trimming left V 1 base short and J 8 bases short, with 15 bases between. Looked up from germline, CDR1 is MNHNS and CDR2 is SASEGT. This CDR3 comprises 16 residues. CDR3 region: CASSEDPSGRDSPLHF. DNA of the CDR3: TGTGCCAGCAGTGAAGACCCTTCAGGGAGGGATTCACCCCTCCACTTT.

The genes are TRBV9 and TRBJ1-2; D perhaps matches TRBD1 (6 bases). The germline gives CDR1 SGDLS, CDR2 YYNGEE. Trimming removed 3 bases from V and 3 bases from J, with 21 bases in between. The CDR3 runs to 17 residues. The CDR3 is CASSAAQQGRRDYGYTF. DNA of the CDR3: TGTGCCAGCAGCGCCGCCCAACAGGGTAGAAGGGACTATGGCTACACCTTC.

The chain joins TRBV7-9 to TRBJ2-7; possibly TRBD2 for D (6 bases). The V gene's germline CDR1 is SEHNR and CDR2 FQNEAQ (reference sequence). V was clipped by 3 bases and J by 2 bases, with 11 bases between them. This CDR3 region has 14 residues. Here the CDR3 DNA reads TGTGCCAGCAGCTTGTCCGGGAGTACCTACGAGCAGTACTTC. Protein: CASSLSGSTYEQYF.

The genes are TRBV14 and TRBJ2-7; possible D gene TRBD1, 6 bases. In germline, CDR1 is SGHDN, CDR2 FVKESK. Trimming took off 4 bases at V and 7 bases at J, with 11 bases between the two ends. CDR3 size: 12 residues. The CDR3 sequence: CASSPQGEEQYF. CDR3 sequence (DNA): TGTGCCAGCAGCCCACAGGGTGAGGAGCAGTACTTC.

The chain combines TRBV30 with TRBJ1-2; D is perhaps TRBD1 (5 bases). Trimming took 0 bases from V and 3 from J, leaving 17 bases between them. CDR3 length equals 16 residues. CDR1 and CDR2 from the germline V gene are GTSNPN and SVGIG (reference sequence). The CDR3 sequence is CAWSVGRGSQHYGYTF. DNA of the CDR3: TGTGCCTGGAGTGTAGGCCGGGGCAGTCAACACTATGGCTACACCTTC. The variable domain in full, completed from reference TRBV30 and TRBJ1-2, reads SQTIHQWPATLVQPVGSPLSLECTVEGTSNPNLYWYRQAAGRGLQLLFYSVGIGQISSEVPQNLSASRPQDRQFILSSKKLLLSDSGFYLCAWSVGRGSQHYGYTFGSGTRLTVV.

The chain uses TRBV4-3 and TRBJ2-1; 14 bases match TRBD2. Germline assignment: CDR1 LGHNA and CDR2 YSLEER. V was clipped by 5 bases and J by 0 bases; unmatched bases: 9. The CDR3 runs to 19 residues. CDR3 nucleotides: TGCGCCAGCAGCACCCGGACTAGCGGGGGGCTGAGCTCCTACAATGAGCAGTTCTTC. Residues: CASSTRTSGGLSSYNEQFF.

This clone was observed a few times. The chain is built from TRBV5-6 and TRBJ2-1, with D maybe TRBD2 (6 bases). V was shortened by 2 bases and J by 3 bases, with 15 bases between the two germline ends. CDR3 length equals 16 residues. Germline values: CDR1 SGHDT, CDR2 YYEEEE. The CDR3 sequence: CASSLLGLANYNEQFF. CDR3 nucleotide sequence: TGTGCCAGCAGCTTACTCGGTCTAGCGAACTACAATGAGCAGTTCTTC.

This clone was seen once. The chain has TRBV7-2 and TRBJ2-7, with 11 nucleotides matching TRBD2. Trimming removed 1 base from V and 5 bases from J; junction bases left unmatched: 4. CDR1 is SGHTA, CDR2 FQGNSA, per germline. The CDR3 extends over 15 amino acids. The CDR3 loop reads CASSLGLAGNNEQYF. CDR3 bases: TGTGCCAGCAGCTTAGGACTAGCGGGGAATAACGAGCAGTACTTC. The full variable domain, its missing parts supplied by reference TRBV7-2 and TRBJ2-7, is GAGVSQSPSNKVTEKGKDVELRCDPISGHTALYWYRQSLGQGLEFLIYFQGNSAPDKSGLPSDRFSAERTGGSVSTLTIQRTQQEDSAVYLCASSLGLAGNNEQYFGPGTRLTVT.

This sequence joins TRBV11-2 and TRBJ2-3; TRBD2 matches 10 bases. Unmatched junction bases numbered 3, after V lost 5 bases and J lost 7 bases. From germline, CDR1 is SGHAT and CDR2 FQNNGV. The CDR3 spans 13 residues. The CDR3 bases are TGTGCCAGCAGCGCTAGCGGGGGAAATACGCAGTATTTT. Translating gives CASSASGGNTQYF.

The J gene is TRBJ2-1, the V gene TRBV29-1; D is possibly TRBD1 (7 bases). The CDR3 is made up of 12 amino acids. The germline gives CDR1 SQVTM, CDR2 ANQGSEA. The ends were cut back, 4 bases at V and 7 bases at J, with 11 bases in the middle. The DNA for the CDR3 is TGCAGCGTTGTCAGGGGGAGGAATGAGCAGTTCTTC. Its protein is CSVVRGRNEQFF.

V and J are TRBV20-1 and TRBJ1-1, with TRBD1 as a possible D gene (5 bases). Per germline, CDR1 DFQATT and CDR2 SNEGSKA (reference sequence). Trimming took off 5 bases at V and 5 bases at J, with 9 bases between the two ends. The CDR3 covers 11 residues. CDR3 sequence (DNA): TGCAGTGCTCCAGGGATGACTGAAGCTTTCTTT. Encoded protein: CSAPGMTEAFF.

This rearrangement joins TRBV27 to TRBJ1-2, with D unclear. The V end lost 5 bases, the J end lost 4 bases, and 11 bases lay between the germline ends. Germline V gene lookup returns CDR1 MNHEY and CDR2 SMNVEV (reference sequence). This CDR3 region has 13 residues. The chain's CDR3 is CASSVQNGYGYTF. In DNA, the CDR3 is TGTGCCAGCAGTGTCCAGAATGGCTATGGCTACACCTTC.

The chain links TRBV30 to TRBJ1-6; D perhaps matches TRBD1 (5 bases). Germline V gene sequence: CDR1 GTSNPN, CDR2 SVGIG (reference sequence). Trimming took 4 bases from V and 8 from J, leaving 9 bases between them. This CDR3 has 12 amino acids. The CDR3 coding sequence is TGTGCCTGGATGACAGATTATTCACCCCTCCACTTT. Translated, it gives CAWMTDYSPLHF. The variable domain in full, completed from reference TRBV30 and TRBJ1-6, reads SQTIHQWPATLVQPVGSPLSLECTVEGTSNPNLYWYRQAAGRGLQLLFYSVGIGQISSEVPQNLSASRPQDRQFILSSKKLLLSDSGFYLCAWMTDYSPLHFGNGTRLTVT.

CDR3 region: CASQVGTEQYF. The CDR3 DNA sequence: TGCGCCAGCCAAGTGGGGACTGAGCAGTACTTC. The chain carries TRBV5-1 and TRBJ2-7; D is possibly TRBD2 (6 bases). This CDR3 is built from 11 residues. Germline V gene sequence: CDR1 SGHRS, CDR2 YFSETQ. Between the trimmed V and J ends, which lost 7 bases and 7 bases, there was a span of 12 bases.

Remarks on this clone: The junction and the germline gene differ at one end; a read error may be behind it. The chain carries TRBV29-1 and TRBJ1-2; no reliable D call. The CDR3 runs to 11 residues. Germline CDR1 and CDR2: SQVTM and ANQGSEA. The CDR3 coding sequence is TGCAGTCTCGGGTTGAGAGGGAAGTTTCTCTTC. Translation: CSLGLRGKFLF.

V gene TRBV19 combines with J gene TRBJ2-5; 9 bases fit TRBD1. Germline values: CDR1 LNHDA, CDR2 SQIVND (reference sequence). The CDR3 contains 13 residues. Trimming removed 10 bases from V and 1 base from J; junction bases left unmatched: 4. CDR3 DNA: TGTGCCACCAGGGACAGGGCCCAAGAGACCCAGTACTTC. Translation gives CATRDRAQETQYF. The entire variable domain, with the rest obtained from reference TRBV19 and TRBJ2-5, is as follows: DGGITQSPKYLFRKEGQNVTLSCEQNLNHDAMYWYRQDPGQGLRLIYYSQIVNDFQKGDIAEGYSVSREKKESFPLTVTSAQKNPTAFYLCATRDRAQETQYFGPGTRLLVL.

In its sample, this clone was seen a few times. The rearrangement links TRBV29-1 to TRBJ2-1; 8 bases match TRBD1. CDR3 length equals 14 residues. Germline lookup yields CDR1 SQVTM and CDR2 ANQGSEA. V was pared by 6 bases and J by 6 bases, with 10 bases of the junction left unmatched. CDR3 coding DNA: TGCAGCGTGTCGGGACAGGTCGTCACCAATGAGCAGTTCTTC. Translation: CSVSGQVVTNEQFF.

This clone has just a few counts. The chain uses TRBV6-1 and TRBJ2-7; D uncertain. V gave up 5 bases and J gave up 1 base, with 12 bases separating them. CDR1 is MNHNS and CDR2 is SASEGT in the germline V gene. CDR3 length: 14 residues. CDR3 loop: CASSSRSESYEQYF. The CDR3 DNA reads TGTGCCAGCAGTTCCCGATCCGAATCCTACGAGCAGTACTTC.

A single count supports this clone. This rearrangement joins TRBV7-2 to TRBJ2-7, with D maybe TRBD2 (5 bases). The CDR3 runs 14 residues. Germline CDR1 SGHTA, CDR2 FQGNSA. Trimming left V 5 bases short and J 0 bases short, with 11 bases between. The CDR3 sequence is CASSANGVSYEQYF. CDR3 nucleotide sequence: TGTGCCAGCAGCGCCAACGGGGTCTCCTACGAGCAGTACTTC.

About this clone: A junction end diverges from the germline sequence, so it may reflect a read error. The V call is TRBV5-1, the J call TRBJ2-5; TRBD1 matches at 9 bases. CDR3 size: 15 residues. Per the germline V gene, CDR1 is SGHRS and CDR2 is YFSETQ. As DNA, the CDR3 is TGCGCCAGCAGCTCAGGGACAGGGCTAGAAGAGATCCAGTACTTC. It encodes CASSSGTGLEEIQYF.

A single count supports this clone. Germline is not matched at one junction end, which may reflect a read error. This chain links TRBV28 with TRBJ2-7; 10 bases are shared with TRBD2. The CDR3 has 12 amino acids. Looked up from germline, CDR1 is MDHEN and CDR2 is SYDVKM. The CDR3 spells CGTSGVSYEQYF. The CDR3 region has the DNA TGCGGAACTAGCGGGGTCTCCTACGAGCAGTACTTC.